This paragraph reports one T cell receptor (beta chain). At one boundary the junction diverges from the germline segment, which might be a read error. The CDR3 has 21 residues. From germline, CDR1 is SGHRS and CDR2 YFSETQ. This entry belongs to a study of blood T cell repertoires in COVID-19. About the research overall: From T cells, B-cell-depleted T cells, or PBMCs came the material, which was cDNA or gDNA.

Original processing notes: The authors estimated nucleated cell counts from reference gene primer amplification. TCRdb keeps only in-frame clones here, not all; method: immunoSEQ multiplex PCR. V and J calls and clone size are given by that table; D and trimming were obtained from the DNA. This table holds 320,000 or so clones, approximately 89% found once. The clonotype comes from a man aged 25-45 years who had recovered from COVID-19. The V call is TRBV5-1, the J call TRBJ1-6; 10 nucleotides line up with TRBD1. The specimen sequenced was PBMCs or T cells enriched from blood (not recorded which). In DNA, the CDR3 is TGCGCCGGCAGCTTCACCCGTACCGGGACAGGGGATAACTCCTATAATTCACCCCTCCACTTT. Protein: CAGSFTRTGTGDNSYNSPLHF.